This T cell receptor (beta chain) is drawn from a study of T cells in localized non-small cell lung cancer (dated by TCRdb to the early 2020s). Context from the whole study: The study analyzed T cell repertoires of 236 early-stage NSCLC patients, comparing tumors and uninvolved tumor-adjacent lungs. Of the NSCLC patients, 120 to 150 were male and some 97 were female, and the mean age was approximately 64 years. The cohort consisted of a few hundred treatment-naive NSCLC patients whose localized lung tumors had been resected. Results and caveats for the whole study, not just this receptor: Because the study design was exploratory, TCR variables were selected using unadjusted p-values without false-discovery rate correction. A median of approximately 50 of the top 100 tumor clones turned up in the paired uninvolved adjacent lung, and 25 to 35 of those clones also ranked among the top 100 of that same adjacent lung. Because multi-region sequencing of the tumors was not done, intratumor heterogeneity could not be ruled out. Uninvolved tumor-adjacent lung showed the highest T cell clonality, higher than tumor, which suggests more focused antigenic responses in the adjacent lung. Longer overall survival was associated with higher blood T cell density, whereas shorter survival was associated with higher adjacent-lung clonality.

TCR beta CDR3 regions were sequenced from DNA using the immunoSEQ Assay. Processing in the source paper ran as follows. T cell density was computed as TCR beta template counts normalized to usable DNA estimated by amplifying housekeeping genes. The preseqR package was used to estimate richness by extrapolating to 400,000 templates for PBMC samples and to 120,000 templates for tissue samples. Clonality was defined by subtracting Pielou's evenness from one. Tissue-enriched TCRs were identified through differential abundance testing performed on productive amino-acid clonotypes, with a minimum total count of 5 and an alpha of 0.1. The Jaccard Index and the Morisita Overlap Index were used to measure repertoire overlap between compartments. TCR beta CDR3s were clustered by GLIPH together with public tetramer-defined viral CDR3s, and at least three viral sequences plus V-gene enrichment were required for viral motifs. Here the immuneACCESS table is served through TCRdb, limited to in-frame sequences with V and J called. Missing clones are a known gap in these copies; in checked studies unresolved V genes cover under half, and the rest lacks a known reason. Clone size and V and J calls were adopted from that table, with D and trimming inferred from the DNA. This sample has some 9,600 clones in its table, and about nine tenths of those were observed once. Clones ranked in the top ten supply roughly 15% of the sample.

At diagnosis, peripheral blood, uninvolved tumor-adjacent lung and tumor were collected and stored as a combination of fresh-frozen and FFPE material. For TCR repertoire profiling, blood samples were analyzed as peripheral blood mononuclear cells. With regard to this clone: This receptor's antigen is unknown. Qualities for individual bases were not recorded, and no much larger clone is one base off.

CDR3 length: 17 amino acids, cysteine to phenylalanine. Kept here is only the CDR3 DNA, which spans 51 bases and is read in frame from base 1. The germline V gene supplies CDR1 MGHRA and CDR2 YSYEKL. Relative to germline, V is 2 bases shorter and J is 1 base shorter, with 17 bases between their ends. The chain is encoded by TRBV4-1 joined to TRBJ1-1; the best D guess is TRBD1, with 5 bases matching. This receptor was obtained from a male donor at least 60 years old with stage III squamous cell lung carcinoma. Sequencing used peripheral blood, obtained before any cancer treatment. The CDR3 amino acid sequence is: CASSQLARGGWNTEAFF. The bases read TGCGCCAGCAGCCAACTGGCGAGGGGCGGGTGGAACACTGAAGCTTTCTTT.